Below are 31 T cell receptor beta chains sequenced from a single sample in a study of metastatic and nonmetastatic thyroid tumors. TCRdb reanalyzed the PCR reads via MiXCR. This sample carries around 41,000 clones, roughly 27% of them seen once, and the ten largest clones take more than 8%. Treatment of any kind had been given to no patient before thyroid surgery. The sample was blood. All receptors derive from a male donor with papillary thyroid cancer or a benign thyroid nodule (not recorded which). Some clones in this sample may be carry-over from other donors' samples.

This clone was recorded at least ten times. This chain connects TRBV5-5 to TRBJ2-2, with D possibly matching TRBD2 (5 bases). The CDR3 extends over 16 amino acids. From germline, CDR1 is SGHKS and CDR2 YYEKEE (reference sequence). Trimming took 4 bases from V and 0 from J, leaving 13 bases between them. The CDR3 nucleotides read TGTGCCAGCAGCACCAGAGCGGCTCCGAACACCGGGGAGCTGTTTTTT. It encodes CASSTRAAPNTGELFF.

V usage is TRBV20-1 and J usage is TRBJ2-7; TRBD1 might be the D (6 bases). Germline-derived CDR1 and CDR2 are DFQATT and SNEGSKA (reference sequence). V was clipped by 8 bases and J by 5 bases, with 16 bases between them. The CDR3 extends over 12 amino acids. This CDR3 reads CSWGHGTNEQYF. The DNA for the CDR3 is TGCAGTTGGGGACATGGGACGAACGAGCAGTACTTC.

This clone was seen ten or more times. The chain joins TRBV2 to TRBJ2-5, with TRBD2 identical over 7 bases. Germline V gene data show CDR1 as SNHLY and CDR2 as FYNNEI. The CDR3 has 14 amino acids. J gave up 4 bases and V 3 bases, and 5 bases lay outside the gene matches. Here the CDR3 DNA reads TGTGCCAGCAGTGAGGGGGGGAACGGAGAGACCCAGTACTTC. This codes for CASSEGGNGETQYF.

With respect to this clone: One end of the junction does not line up with germline, which may come from a read error. This chain joins TRBV7-9 and TRBJ2-2; D possibly corresponds to TRBD2 (5 bases). Germline-derived CDR1 and CDR2 are SEHNR and FQNEAQ (reference sequence). This CDR3 contains 14 residues. The CDR3 DNA reads TGTGCCAGCAGCTTGGTAATGGGCGCCGGGGATCTGTTTTTT. This encodes CASSLVMGAGDLFF.

This clone was seen ten or more times. The sample contains more than one DNA sequence encoding this CDR3. V usage is TRBV6-1 and J usage is TRBJ1-2; 8 nucleotides align to TRBD1. CDR3 length: 15 amino acids. Trimming took 1 base from V and 4 from J; bases not matched to a gene: 5. Germline lookup yields CDR1 MNHNS and CDR2 SASEGT. CDR3 region: CASSEGEDRVYGYTF. The CDR3 bases are TGTGCCAGCAGTGAAGGAGAGGACAGGGTCTATGGCTACACCTTC.

The chain employs TRBV12-3 or TRBV12-4 and TRBJ2-1, with TRBD2 matching over 8 bases. The CDR3 is made up of 15 amino acids. V was pared by 4 bases and J by 9 bases, with 11 bases of the junction left unmatched. The CDR3 here is CASSSRTGLAVEQFF. CDR3 sequence (DNA): TGTGCCAGCAGTTCTAGGACCGGACTAGCAGTTGAGCAGTTCTTC.

The table lists this clone with many counts. The chain's CDR3 is CASSFNTGGEKLFF. As DNA, the CDR3 is TGTGCCAGCAGCTTTAATACGGGAGGCGAAAAACTGTTTTTT. The J gene is TRBJ1-4, the V gene TRBV7-9; D is uncertain. Germline V gives CDR1 SEHNR, CDR2 FQNEAQ (reference sequence). The V end lost 3 bases, the J end lost 8 bases, and 13 bases lay between the germline ends. The CDR3 runs 14 residues.

This clone showed up many times. V and J are TRBV5-1 and TRBJ1-4; TRBD1 matches 9 bases. Germline trimming cut 2 bases from V and 7 bases from J; bases unmatched to any gene: 9. CDR3 length: 16 amino acids. Germline assignment: CDR1 SGHRS and CDR2 YFSETQ. The CDR3 loop reads CASSLEQGARSEKLFF. The CDR3 DNA is TGCGCCAGCAGCTTAGAACAGGGGGCGCGAAGTGAAAAACTGTTTTTT.

At least ten counts were recorded for this clone. The V and J genes are TRBV28 and TRBJ2-7; D remains ambiguous. The CDR3 has 15 amino acids. The V end lost 6 bases, the J end lost 3 bases, and 18 bases lay between the germline ends. The V gene's germline CDR1 is MDHEN and CDR2 SYDVKM. CDR3 sequence (DNA): TGTGCCAGCAGCCCCCGGAGTTGGTATCACTACGAGCAGTACTTC. Amino acids: CASSPRSWYHYEQYF.

J is TRBJ2-4 and V is TRBV30, with 7 bases aligning to TRBD2. The CDR3 runs to 15 residues. Germline V gene sequence: CDR1 GTSNPN, CDR2 SVGIG (reference sequence). V lost 1 base to trimming and J lost 4 bases; unmatched junction nucleotides: 7. CDR3 nucleotide sequence: TGTGCCTGGAGTGGCGGACTAGTAGAGAAAAACATTCAGTACTTC. Amino acids: CAWSGGLVEKNIQYF.

In the case of this clone: The junction differs from germline at one of its ends, possibly a read error. The chain joins TRBV5-6 to TRBJ2-7; D remains ambiguous. This CDR3 spans 13 amino acids. Germline loops: CDR1 SGHDT, CDR2 YYEEEE. The CDR3 DNA is TGTGCCAGCAGCCAGGATGGTCAATACGAGCAGGACTTC. The encoded protein is CASSQDGQYEQDF.

This chain uses TRBV11-2 with TRBJ2-3; D unclear. The CDR3 totals 14 residues. The V end lost 3 bases, the J end lost 0 bases, and 7 bases lay between the germline ends. Germline loops: CDR1 SGHAT, CDR2 FQNNGV. The CDR3 is CASSFHTSTDTQYF. Written as DNA, the CDR3 is TGTGCCAGCAGCTTTCATACTAGCACAGATACGCAGTATTTT.

This clone is termed medium-sized. The rearrangement joins TRBV12-3 or TRBV12-4 to TRBJ1-5, with D uncertain. Trimming left V 3 bases short and J 7 bases short, with 10 bases between. This CDR3 region has 13 residues. The CDR3 nucleotides read TGTGCCAGCAGTTTCATTGGGTACCAGCCCCAGCATTTT. It translates to CASSFIGYQPQHF.

The sample holds many counts of this clone. This chain joins TRBV20-1 and TRBJ1-4; TRBD1 matches at 7 bases. Unmatched junction bases numbered 3, after V lost 6 bases and J lost 5 bases. This CDR3 is 12 amino acids long. Germline CDR1 DFQATT, CDR2 SNEGSKA (reference sequence). The CDR3 sequence is CSAQDRNEKLFF. The CDR3 nucleotides are TGCAGTGCCCAGGACAGGAATGAAAAACTGTTTTTT.

The chain carries TRBV6-1 and TRBJ1-3; TRBD1 agrees at 7 bases. The CDR3 has 13 residues. J gave up 9 bases and V 4 bases, and 6 bases lay outside the gene matches. Germline lookup yields CDR1 MNHNS and CDR2 SASEGT. CDR3 loop: CASSGQGHRTIYF. For the CDR3, the DNA is TGTGCCAGCAGTGGACAGGGTCATCGCACCATATATTTT.

This clone was found many times. One base away lies a much larger clone, so this may be a sequencing read error. V gene TRBV3-1 combines with J gene TRBJ2-7; D gene ambiguous. Per germline, CDR1 LGHDT and CDR2 YNNKEL (reference sequence). CDR3 length: 14 residues. The CDR3: CARSQSDSAYEQYF. For the CDR3, the DNA is TGTGCCCGCAGCCAAAGCGACTCGGCCTACGAGCAGTACTTC.

J is TRBJ2-7 and V is TRBV5-5, with TRBD1 identical over 11 bases. The CDR3 is made up of 14 amino acids. Germline-derived CDR1 and CDR2 are SGHKS and YYEKEE (reference sequence). J gave up 3 bases and V 4 bases, and 3 bases lay outside the gene matches. The CDR3 nucleotides read TGTGCCAGCAGCGGAGGGACAGGGGGCTACGAGCAGTACTTC. Protein: CASSGGTGGYEQYF.

Only a few counts were recorded for this clone. An end of the junction differs from the germline gene, which may be a read error. This chain joins TRBV2 and TRBJ2-7; D is perhaps TRBD2 (5 bases). CDR1 and CDR2 from the germline V gene are SNHLY and FYNNEI. This CDR3 is built from 14 residues. CDR3 sequence: CASMQRYLSYEQYF. CDR3 DNA sequence: TGTGCCAGCATGCAGCGGTATCTCTCCTACGAGCAATACTTC.

The chain employs TRBV20-1 and TRBJ2-7; 7 nucleotides line up with TRBD1. CDR3 length: 12 amino acids. Trimming cost V 6 bases and J 7 bases; bases outside gene matches: 9. Germline CDR1 reads DFQATT; CDR2 reads SNEGSKA (reference sequence). In DNA form, the CDR3 reads TGCAGTGCGTCGCATGACAGGGCAGAGCAGTACTTC. This codes for CSASHDRAEQYF.

The J gene is TRBJ1-1, the V gene TRBV5-4; D may be TRBD1 (6 bases). The CDR3 is 17 residues long. Germline CDR1 SGHNT, CDR2 YYREEE (reference sequence). Trimming took 1 base from V and 3 from J, leaving 19 bases between them. Written as DNA, the CDR3 is TGTGCCAGCAGCTTGATAAGGGGGGGCAGTAGGGACACTGAAGCTTTCTTT. Residues: CASSLIRGGSRDTEAFF.

At least ten counts were recorded for this clone. A much larger clone differs by one base, so this may be a read error. The chain employs TRBV2 and TRBJ2-6; D is unclear. Trimming pared 4 bases from V and 1 base from J, leaving 5 bases between. This CDR3 comprises 14 residues. Looked up from germline, CDR1 is SNHLY and CDR2 is FYNNEI. Written as DNA, the CDR3 is TGTGCCAGCAGTGGCAGGTCTGGGGCCAACGTCCTGACTTTC. Amino acid sequence: CASSGRSGANVLTF.

Details on this clone: No conserved phenylalanine or tryptophan is present at the end of the CDR3, so a read error is the likely explanation. V usage is TRBV6-1 and J usage is TRBJ1-5; no clear D. This CDR3 is 15 amino acids long. Germline loops: CDR1 MNHNS, CDR2 SASEGT. The CDR3: CASIEDPSGYQPQHL. Written as DNA, the CDR3 is TGTGCCAGCATTGAAGATCCTTCGGGCTATCAGCCCCAGCATTTG.

This clone was found many times. The chain recombines TRBV27 with TRBJ1-5, with D unclear. The ends were cut back, 8 bases at V and 6 bases at J, with 5 bases in the middle. The CDR3 extends over 10 amino acids. CDR1 is MNHEY and CDR2 is SMNVEV in the germline V gene (reference sequence). CDR3 nucleotide sequence: TGTGCCAGCGGAGCTCAGCCCCAGCATTTT. Translating gives CASGAQPQHF.

Ten or more counts support this clone. The V gene is TRBV2, the J gene TRBJ2-5, with 9 bases matching TRBD1. The V gene's germline CDR1 is SNHLY and CDR2 FYNNEI. The V and J ends lost 6 bases and 5 bases, in that order; junction bases with no gene match: 4. The CDR3 length is 13 residues. For the CDR3, the DNA is TGTGCCAGCAGGGACAGGGGATTGGAGACCCAGTACTTC. It is translated as CASRDRGLETQYF.

This clone was counted at least ten times. At the DNA level, this CDR3 is encoded by other sequences in the same sample as well. The chain joins TRBV12-3 or TRBV12-4 to TRBJ1-1; TRBD1 might be the D (6 bases). Between the trimmed V and J ends, which lost 5 bases and 0 bases, there was a span of 13 bases. The CDR3 totals 15 residues. The CDR3 protein is CASSPLRGVNTEAFF. CDR3 sequence (DNA): TGTGCCAGCAGTCCCCTTAGGGGGGTGAACACTGAAGCTTTCTTT.

This clone was counted at least ten times. The rearrangement uses TRBV18 and TRBJ2-3, with 7 bases lining up with TRBD1. Germline assignment: CDR1 KGHSH and CDR2 LQKENI. The CDR3 is 15 residues long. V trimming: 5 bases; J trimming: 4 bases; junction bases outside the gene matches: 9. The CDR3 DNA follows: TGTGCCAGCTCAAAGGACAGGCTGGTCGCAGATACGCAGTATTTT. It specifies CASSKDRLVADTQYF.

This clone was recorded many times. The chain combines TRBV20-1 with TRBJ2-3; 7 bases align to TRBD2. V shed 1 base, J shed 3 bases, and the junction held 4 bases outside the gene matches. Germline lookup yields CDR1 DFQATT and CDR2 SNEGSKA (reference sequence). The length of the CDR3 is 14 residues. The CDR3 nucleotides are TGCAGTGCTAGAGTACCAGCGGGGACAGATACGCAGTATTTT. Translating it yields CSARVPAGTDTQYF.

This chain uses TRBV5-4 with TRBJ2-5, with D possibly TRBD2 on 6 matching bases. The CDR3 length is 15 residues. Trimming removed 4 bases from V and 1 base from J, with 14 bases in between. The germline gives CDR1 SGHNT, CDR2 YYREEE (reference sequence). This CDR3 is CASSGWGEPQETQYF. CDR3 bases: TGTGCCAGCAGCGGGTGGGGGGAGCCCCAAGAGACCCAGTACTTC.

Remarks on this clone: Sequence at one end of the junction differs from germline and may be a read error. V is TRBV14 and J is TRBJ1-2, with no clear D. The CDR3 is 12 amino acids. Germline V gene data show CDR1 as SGHDN and CDR2 as FVKESK. For the CDR3, the DNA is TGTGCCAGCAGCCAAGATAGGGTCCGCCAGTCCTTC. It codes for CASSQDRVRQSF. Together with reference TRBV14 and TRBJ1-2, the CDR3 gives the full variable domain: EAGVTQFPSHSVIEKGQTVTLRCDPISGHDNLYWYRRVMGKEIKFLLHFVKESKQDESGMPNNRFLAERTGGTYSTLKVQPAELEDSGVYFCASSQDRVRQSFGSGTRLTVV.

This clone was observed a few times. This sequence joins TRBV27 and TRBJ1-2; D gene uncertain. In germline, CDR1 is MNHEY, CDR2 SMNVEV (reference sequence). Trimming pared 5 bases from V and 10 bases from J, leaving 20 bases between. CDR3 length equals 14 residues. CDR3 in amino acids: CASSPPGVVGVYTF. DNA for the CDR3: TGTGCCAGCAGTCCCCCCGGGGTAGTTGGGGTCTACACCTTC.

There are many counts of this clone. The chain joins TRBV30 to TRBJ1-5; D is unresolved. Germline CDR1 GTSNPN, CDR2 SVGIG (reference sequence). V was clipped by 4 bases and J by 0 bases, with 13 bases between them. The CDR3 totals 15 residues. The DNA of the CDR3 is TGTGCCTGGACCCTCGGCGGGTATAGCAATCAGCCCCAGCATTTT. It is translated as CAWTLGGYSNQPQHF. The full variable domain, rest sourced from reference TRBV30 and TRBJ1-5, is SQTIHQWPATLVQPVGSPLSLECTVEGTSNPNLYWYRQAAGRGLQLLFYSVGIGQISSEVPQNLSASRPQDRQFILSSKKLLLSDSGFYLCAWTLGGYSNQPQHFGDGTRLSIL.